A selection of T cell receptor beta chains follows, all from one sample in a study of CD8 T cells in ankylosing spondylitis. MiXCR, run by TCRdb on the 5' RACE reads, gives a single entry per CDR3 protein. The table records 130,000 or so distinct CDR3 sequences, more than 9.5% of them present only once. What was sequenced was blood, either unsorted or a sorted T cell fraction (not recorded which). The receptor set was obtained from a female donor with ankylosing spondylitis or in good health (not recorded which). CDR3s include the opening cysteine and the closing phenylalanine or tryptophan. The order of the fields is J gene, V gene, D gene, clone size, CDR3 DNA, CDR3 protein. D genes are given only for firm matches. Clone size is given for some rows only: seen once, a few or many times, or a class if the clone is expanded.

j_gene: TRBJ2-1; v_gene: TRBV7-8; d_gene: TRBD2; abundance: many; CDR3nt: TGTGCCAGCAGACCCCGGGGGGGCGGAAAATACAATGAGCAGTTCTTC; CDR3aa: CASRPRGGGKYNEQFF
j_gene: TRBJ2-7; v_gene: TRBV29-1; d_gene: -; abundance: many; CDR3nt: TGCAGCGCATCGACAGGTTTCAATTTTTTCTACGAGCAGTACTTC; CDR3aa: CSASTGFNFFYEQYF
j_gene: TRBJ2-2; v_gene: TRBV7-8; d_gene: TRBD2; abundance: many; CDR3nt: TGTGCCAGTAGTCTAGCGGGGGCGAACACCGGGGAGCTGTTTTTT; CDR3aa: CASSLAGANTGELFF
j_gene: TRBJ2-1; v_gene: TRBV5-1; d_gene: TRBD2; abundance: many; CDR3nt: TGCGCCAGCAGCTTGGGCGGGAGCCCCAAACGTGAGCAGTTCTTC; CDR3aa: CASSLGGSPKREQFF
j_gene: TRBJ2-3; v_gene: TRBV15; d_gene: TRBD2; abundance: many; CDR3nt: TGTGCCACCAGCAGAGATAAGCGGGGTAGCACAGATACGCAGTATTTT; CDR3aa: CATSRDKRGSTDTQYF
j_gene: TRBJ1-1; v_gene: TRBV3-1; d_gene: -; abundance: -; CDR3nt: TGTGCCAGCAGCCAGGGGGAGCGGACTGAAGCTTTCTTT; CDR3aa: CASSQGERTEAFF
j_gene: TRBJ2-1; v_gene: TRBV20-1; d_gene: -; abundance: many; CDR3nt: TGCAGTGCTAGAGATCTCGTGGGGGAGGTCTACAATGAGCAGTTCTTC; CDR3aa: CSARDLVGEVYNEQFF
j_gene: TRBJ2-2; v_gene: TRBV11-2; d_gene: -; abundance: once; CDR3nt: TGTGCCAGCAGCTTAAAGTTGGCCGGGGAGCTGTTTTTT; CDR3aa: CASSLKLAGELFF
j_gene: TRBJ2-5; v_gene: TRBV18; d_gene: -; abundance: many; CDR3nt: TGTGCCAGCTCACCCCAGGTATCGGACCAAGAGACCCAGTACTTC; CDR3aa: CASSPQVSDQETQYF
j_gene: TRBJ2-3; v_gene: TRBV12-5; d_gene: -; abundance: many; CDR3nt: TGTGCTAGTGGTTTGGTAGGGGCGGATACGCAGTATTTT; CDR3aa: CASGLVGADTQYF
j_gene: TRBJ2-1; v_gene: TRBV5-1; d_gene: -; abundance: many; CDR3nt: TGCGCCAGCAGTCACGGAGATGAGCAGTTCTTC; CDR3aa: CASSHGDEQFF
j_gene: TRBJ2-7; v_gene: TRBV19; d_gene: -; abundance: many; CDR3nt: TGTGCCAGTAGTCTAAGGGACCTGGGATCCTACGAGCAGTACTTC; CDR3aa: CASSLRDLGSYEQYF
j_gene: TRBJ2-1; v_gene: TRBV24-1; d_gene: TRBD2; abundance: -; CDR3nt: TGTGCCACCAGTGATACTACTCTAGCGGGTAACTCATTCTCCTACAATGAGCAGTTCTTC; CDR3aa: CATSDTTLAGNSFSYNEQFF
j_gene: TRBJ1-1; v_gene: TRBV29-1; d_gene: TRBD1; abundance: many; CDR3nt: TGCAGCGTTGACAGGGGGAGCACTGAAGCTTTCTTT; CDR3aa: CSVDRGSTEAFF
j_gene: TRBJ1-1; v_gene: TRBV3-1; d_gene: -; abundance: many; CDR3nt: TGTGCCAGCAGCCAAGCCACCACTGAAGCTTTCTTT; CDR3aa: CASSQATTEAFF
j_gene: TRBJ2-7; v_gene: TRBV12-3/TRBV12-4; d_gene: -; abundance: many; CDR3nt: TGTGCCAGCAGTTTATTAACAGCCTACGAGCAGTACTTC; CDR3aa: CASSLLTAYEQYF
j_gene: TRBJ2-5; v_gene: TRBV5-1; d_gene: TRBD2; abundance: many; CDR3nt: TGCGCCAGCAGCCGGGCTAGCGGGGTAGAGACCCAGTACTTC; CDR3aa: CASSRASGVETQYF
j_gene: TRBJ2-3; v_gene: TRBV23-1; d_gene: -; abundance: few; CDR3nt: TGCGCCAGCAGTATTTGTCCTAATACGCAGTATTTT; CDR3aa: CASSICPNTQYF
j_gene: TRBJ1-3; v_gene: TRBV5-1; d_gene: -; abundance: many; CDR3nt: TGCGCCAGCAGCTTACGGACACGGACGCCCGAGAGCTCTGGAAACACCATATATTTT; CDR3aa: CASSLRTRTPESSGNTIYF
j_gene: TRBJ1-4; v_gene: TRBV20-1; d_gene: -; abundance: many; CDR3nt: TGCAGTGGCAGGGGTACGGCTAATGAAAAACTGTTTTTT; CDR3aa: CSGRGTANEKLFF
j_gene: TRBJ2-6; v_gene: TRBV11-2; d_gene: TRBD1; abundance: -; CDR3nt: TGTGCCAGCAGCTGGGACAGGACTGGGGCCAACGTCCTGACTTTC; CDR3aa: CASSWDRTGANVLTF
j_gene: TRBJ2-3; v_gene: TRBV20-1; d_gene: TRBD2; abundance: many; CDR3nt: TGCAGTGCTGACCGGCTAGCGGGAGGTCCCCACACAGATACGCAGTATTTT; CDR3aa: CSADRLAGGPHTDTQYF
j_gene: TRBJ2-7; v_gene: TRBV3-1; d_gene: -; abundance: many; CDR3nt: TGTGCCAGTTCGAACAGGGAAAGCTCCTACGAGCAGTACTTC; CDR3aa: CASSNRESSYEQYF
j_gene: TRBJ2-7; v_gene: TRBV5-1; d_gene: TRBD2; abundance: -; CDR3nt: TGCGCCAGCAGTCCAAGTCCGGGACTAGCTGACGAGCAGTACTTC; CDR3aa: CASSPSPGLADEQYF
j_gene: TRBJ2-7; v_gene: TRBV20-1; d_gene: TRBD2; abundance: -; CDR3nt: TGCAGTGCGTTAGCGGGAGCGGGTAACGACGAGCAGTACTTC; CDR3aa: CSALAGAGNDEQYF
j_gene: TRBJ1-3; v_gene: TRBV19; d_gene: -; abundance: -; CDR3nt: TGTGCCAGTAGTATCGGACTGCAGGGTGGAAACACCATATATTTT; CDR3aa: CASSIGLQGGNTIYF
j_gene: TRBJ1-2; v_gene: TRBV7-2; d_gene: TRBD1; abundance: many; CDR3nt: TGTGCCAGCAGCCGAGGTGGGACAGCTCTGGGCTACACCTTC; CDR3aa: CASSRGGTALGYTF
j_gene: TRBJ2-1; v_gene: TRBV7-8; d_gene: -; abundance: -; CDR3nt: TGTGCCAGCAGCGGACAGGGACTAGATAGCGATGAGCAGTTCTTC; CDR3aa: CASSGQGLDSDEQFF
j_gene: TRBJ2-3; v_gene: TRBV27; d_gene: -; abundance: many; CDR3nt: TGTGCCAGCAGTTTTAGGCCAATCTCCACAGATACGCAGTATTTT; CDR3aa: CASSFRPISTDTQYF
j_gene: TRBJ1-2; v_gene: TRBV20-1; d_gene: -; abundance: many; CDR3nt: TGCAGTGCTAGAGGGGGCAACACTATCTATGGCTACACCTTC; CDR3aa: CSARGGNTIYGYTF
j_gene: TRBJ1-3; v_gene: TRBV30; d_gene: -; abundance: many; CDR3nt: TGTGCCTGGAGTGTAGAACAGAGACTTCGAAACACCATATATTTT; CDR3aa: CAWSVEQRLRNTIYF
j_gene: TRBJ2-1; v_gene: TRBV28; d_gene: -; abundance: many; CDR3nt: TGTGCCAGCAGTTTACGGGCTCCCCGGGAGCAGTTCTTC; CDR3aa: CASSLRAPREQFF
j_gene: TRBJ2-1; v_gene: TRBV7-6; d_gene: -; abundance: many; CDR3nt: TGTGCCAGCAGCTCGGCTAGGGGGGGGAATGAGCAGTTCTTC; CDR3aa: CASSSARGGNEQFF
j_gene: TRBJ2-5; v_gene: TRBV28; d_gene: -; abundance: many; CDR3nt: TGTGCCAGCAGTTCCCCCCAGGGCCAAGAGACCCAGTACTTC; CDR3aa: CASSSPQGQETQYF
j_gene: TRBJ1-3; v_gene: TRBV7-2; d_gene: TRBD1; abundance: -; CDR3nt: TGTGCCAGCAGCGCCGAATCACAGGGGTGCACCATATATTTT; CDR3aa: CASSAESQGCTIYF